This T cell receptor (beta chain) comes out of a study of shared clonotypes between healthy human individuals. General study findings and limits: Sorted-subset sequencing was shown by rarefaction to be incomplete despite large depth. Compared with memory subsets, naive subsets generally had larger estimated richness.

Libraries were prepared by immunoSEQ multiplex PCR; TCRdb keeps only in-frame clonotypes and omits some of them. The sample holds around 1,900,000 clones, 85% to 95% seen once. As to this clone: What it recognizes is unknown.

Positive CCR7 selection of CD45RO-negative cells yielded the naive CD8 cells, and terminally differentiated effector memory CD45RA+ cells were excluded. J was trimmed by 2 bases and V by 3 bases; bases with no gene match: 6. The CDR3 covers 16 residues. The germline V gene has CDR1 MDHEN and CDR2 SYDVKM. The sequence was collected from a young man in good health. Some clones in this sample may be carry-over from other donors' samples. Sequencing was done on a sample of naive CD8+ T cells from PBMCs. The V gene is TRBV28, the J gene TRBJ2-7; the match to TRBD2 covers 11 bases. The CDR3 loop reads CASSFPTSGNAYEQYF. Written as DNA, the CDR3 is TGTGCCAGCAGTTTCCCGACTAGCGGGAACGCCTACGAGCAGTACTTC.